This T cell receptor (beta chain) was profiled in a study of blood T cell repertoires in COVID-19. Authors' processing steps: Estimation of nucleated cell counts relied on the amplification of reference gene primers. Measured with immunoSEQ multiplex PCR; TCRdb has only the in-frame clones, and not every one. V and J calls and clone size are copied from that table; D and trimming were computed from the DNA. The repertoire holds tens of thousands of clones, with about 85% as singletons. In germline, CDR1 is SQVTM, CDR2 ANQGSEA. The CDR3 covers 14 residues. Trimming removed 6 bases from V and 3 bases from J, with 14 bases in between.

The rearrangement joins TRBV29-1 to TRBJ2-2, with a tentative D call TRBD1 (6 bases). The sequence came from a woman between 55 and 75 years old with acute or convalescent COVID-19. The sample consisted of peripheral blood. CDR3 residues: CSVARSGDTGELFF. DNA of the CDR3: TGCAGCGTAGCAAGGTCAGGGGACACCGGGGAGCTGTTTTTT.